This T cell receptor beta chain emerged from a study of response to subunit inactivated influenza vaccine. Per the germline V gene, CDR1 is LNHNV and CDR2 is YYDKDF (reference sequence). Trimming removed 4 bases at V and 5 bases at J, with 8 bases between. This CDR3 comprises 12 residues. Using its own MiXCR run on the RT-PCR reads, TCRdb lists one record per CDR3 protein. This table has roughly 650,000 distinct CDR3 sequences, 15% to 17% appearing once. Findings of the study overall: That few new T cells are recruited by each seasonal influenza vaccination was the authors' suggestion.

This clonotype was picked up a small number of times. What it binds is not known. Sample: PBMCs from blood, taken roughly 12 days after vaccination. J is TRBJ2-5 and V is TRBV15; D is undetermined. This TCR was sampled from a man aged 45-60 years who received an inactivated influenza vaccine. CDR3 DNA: TGTGCCACCAGCAAAGGGTATGAGACCCAGTACTTC. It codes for CATSKGYETQYF.